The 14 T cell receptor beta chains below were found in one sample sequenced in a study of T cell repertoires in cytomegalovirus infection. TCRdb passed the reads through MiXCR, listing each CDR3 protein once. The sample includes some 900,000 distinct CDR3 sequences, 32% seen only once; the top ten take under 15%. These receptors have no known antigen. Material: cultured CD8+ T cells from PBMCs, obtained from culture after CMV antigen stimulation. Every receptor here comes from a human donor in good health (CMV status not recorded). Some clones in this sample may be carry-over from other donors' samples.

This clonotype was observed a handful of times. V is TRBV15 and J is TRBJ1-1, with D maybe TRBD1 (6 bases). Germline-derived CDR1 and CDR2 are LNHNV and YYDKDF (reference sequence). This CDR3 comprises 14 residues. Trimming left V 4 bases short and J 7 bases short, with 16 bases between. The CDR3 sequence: CATSKAGTPGEAFF. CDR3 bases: TGTGCCACCAGCAAAGCCGGGACACCAGGTGAAGCTTTCTTT.

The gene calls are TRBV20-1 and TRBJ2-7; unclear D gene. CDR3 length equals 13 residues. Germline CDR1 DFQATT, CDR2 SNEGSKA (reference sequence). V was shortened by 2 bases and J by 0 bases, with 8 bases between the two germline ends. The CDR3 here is CSARHGSSYEQYV. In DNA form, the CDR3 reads TGCAGTGCTAGACACGGAAGCTCCTACGAGCAGTACGTC.

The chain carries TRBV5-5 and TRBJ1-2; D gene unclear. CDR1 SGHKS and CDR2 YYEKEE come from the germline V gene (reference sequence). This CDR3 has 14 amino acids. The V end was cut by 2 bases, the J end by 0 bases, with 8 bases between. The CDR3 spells CASSFELPNYGYTF. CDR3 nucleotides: TGTGCCAGCAGCTTTGAACTACCTAACTATGGCTACACCTTC. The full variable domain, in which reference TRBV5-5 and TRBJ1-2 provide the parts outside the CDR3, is DAGVTQSPTHLIKTRGQQVTLRCSPISGHKSVSWYQQVLGQGPQFIFQYYEKEERGRGNFPDRFSARQFPNYSSELNVNALLLGDSALYLCASSFELPNYGYTFGSGTRLTVV.

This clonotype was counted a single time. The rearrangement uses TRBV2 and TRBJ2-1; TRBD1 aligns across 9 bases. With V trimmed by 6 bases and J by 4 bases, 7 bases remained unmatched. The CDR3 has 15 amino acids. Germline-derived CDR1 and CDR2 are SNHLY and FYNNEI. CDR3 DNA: TGTGCCAGCAGGGGAGGGACAGGGACATACAATGAGCAGTTCTTC. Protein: CASRGGTGTYNEQFF.

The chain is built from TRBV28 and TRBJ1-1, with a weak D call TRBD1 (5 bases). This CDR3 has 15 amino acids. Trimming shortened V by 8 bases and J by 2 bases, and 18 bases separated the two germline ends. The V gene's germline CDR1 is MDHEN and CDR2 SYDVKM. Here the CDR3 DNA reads TGTGCCAGCGGGGGGACCGAGCAAACTAACACTGAAGCTTTCTTT. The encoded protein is CASGGTEQTNTEAFF.

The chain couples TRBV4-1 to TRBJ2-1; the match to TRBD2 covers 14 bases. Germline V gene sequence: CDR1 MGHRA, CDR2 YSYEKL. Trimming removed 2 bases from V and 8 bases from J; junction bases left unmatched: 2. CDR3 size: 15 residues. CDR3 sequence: CASSQRLAGGDEQFF. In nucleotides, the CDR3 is TGCGCCAGCAGCCAAAGACTAGCGGGGGGGGATGAGCAGTTCTTC.

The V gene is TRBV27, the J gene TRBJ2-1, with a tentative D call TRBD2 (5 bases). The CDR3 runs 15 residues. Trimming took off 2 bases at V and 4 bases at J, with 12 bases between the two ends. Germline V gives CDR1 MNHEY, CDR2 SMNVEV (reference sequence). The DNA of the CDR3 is TGTGCCAGCAGTTTAATTGAGGGAGTTTACAATGAGCAGTTCTTC. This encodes CASSLIEGVYNEQFF.

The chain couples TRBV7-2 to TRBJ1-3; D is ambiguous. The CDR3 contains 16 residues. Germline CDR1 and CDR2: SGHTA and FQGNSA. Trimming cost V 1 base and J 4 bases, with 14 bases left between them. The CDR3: CASSLDPGQMGNTIYF. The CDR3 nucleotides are TGTGCCAGCAGCTTAGACCCCGGGCAGATGGGAAACACCATATATTTT.

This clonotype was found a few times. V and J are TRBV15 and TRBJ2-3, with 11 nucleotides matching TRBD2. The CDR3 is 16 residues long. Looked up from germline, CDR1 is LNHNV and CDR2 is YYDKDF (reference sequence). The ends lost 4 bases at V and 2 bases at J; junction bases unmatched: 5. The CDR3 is CATSKLAGAPTDTQYF. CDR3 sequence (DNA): TGTGCCACCAGCAAACTAGCGGGGGCCCCCACAGATACGCAGTATTTT.

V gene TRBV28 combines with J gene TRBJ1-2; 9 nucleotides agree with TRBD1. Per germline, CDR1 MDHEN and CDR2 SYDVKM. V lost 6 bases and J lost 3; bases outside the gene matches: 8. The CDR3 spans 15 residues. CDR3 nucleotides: TGTGCCAGCAGAGGTTTAAGGACAGGGGACTATGGCTACACCTTC. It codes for CASRGLRTGDYGYTF.

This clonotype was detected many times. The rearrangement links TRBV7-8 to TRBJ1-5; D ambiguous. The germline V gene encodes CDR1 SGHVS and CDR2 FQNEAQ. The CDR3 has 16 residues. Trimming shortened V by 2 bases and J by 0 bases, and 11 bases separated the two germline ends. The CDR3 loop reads CASSLISGYSNQPQHF. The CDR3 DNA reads TGTGCCAGCAGCTTAATTAGCGGCTATAGCAATCAGCCCCAGCATTTT.

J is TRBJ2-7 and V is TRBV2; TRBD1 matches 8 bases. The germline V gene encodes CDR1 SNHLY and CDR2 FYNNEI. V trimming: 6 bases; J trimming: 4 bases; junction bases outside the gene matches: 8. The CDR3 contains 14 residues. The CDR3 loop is CASSPGQALYEQYV. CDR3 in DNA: TGTGCCAGCAGCCCGGGACAGGCCTTGTACGAGCAGTACGTC.

The CDR3 DNA follows: TGTGCCAGCAGCCCCCACGGGGGACTTCCCTCAGCCGAGCAGTTCTTC. Protein: CASSPHGGLPSAEQFF. The rearrangement links TRBV12-3 or TRBV12-4 to TRBJ2-1; D is perhaps TRBD2 (6 bases). V lost 6 bases and J 10 bases, leaving 25 bases between the germline ends. The CDR3 has 16 amino acids.

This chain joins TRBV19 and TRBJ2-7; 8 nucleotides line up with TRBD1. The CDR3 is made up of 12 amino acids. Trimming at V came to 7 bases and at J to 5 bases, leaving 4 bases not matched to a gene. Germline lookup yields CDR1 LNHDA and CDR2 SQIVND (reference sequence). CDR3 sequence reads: CASMTGANEQYF. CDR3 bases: TGTGCCAGTATGACAGGGGCCAACGAGCAGTACTTC.